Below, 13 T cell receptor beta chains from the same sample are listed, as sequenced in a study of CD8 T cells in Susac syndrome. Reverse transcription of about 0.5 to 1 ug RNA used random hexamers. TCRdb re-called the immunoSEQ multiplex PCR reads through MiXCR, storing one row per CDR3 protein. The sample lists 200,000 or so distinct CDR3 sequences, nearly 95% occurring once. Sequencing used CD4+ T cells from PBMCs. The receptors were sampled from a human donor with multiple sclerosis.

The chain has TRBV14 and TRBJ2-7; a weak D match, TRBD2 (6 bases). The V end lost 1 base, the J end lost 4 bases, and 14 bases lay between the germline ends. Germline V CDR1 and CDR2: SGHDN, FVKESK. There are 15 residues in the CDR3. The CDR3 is CASSQVHRERYEQYF. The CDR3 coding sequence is TGTGCCAGCAGCCAAGTTCACCGGGAGAGGTACGAGCAGTACTTC.

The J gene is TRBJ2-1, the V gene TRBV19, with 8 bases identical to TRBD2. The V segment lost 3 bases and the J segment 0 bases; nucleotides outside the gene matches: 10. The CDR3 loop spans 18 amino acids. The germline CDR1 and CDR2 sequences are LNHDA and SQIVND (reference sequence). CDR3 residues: CASSIIRGGPSSYNEQFF. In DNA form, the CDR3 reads TGTGCCAGTAGTATCATCCGCGGGGGGCCGAGCTCCTACAATGAGCAGTTCTTC.

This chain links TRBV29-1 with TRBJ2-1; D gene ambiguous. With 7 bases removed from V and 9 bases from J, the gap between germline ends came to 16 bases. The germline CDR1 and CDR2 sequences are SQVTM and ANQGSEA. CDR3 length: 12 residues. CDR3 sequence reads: CSAPQATAEQFF. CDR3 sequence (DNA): TGCAGCGCCCCGCAAGCTACCGCTGAGCAGTTCTTC.

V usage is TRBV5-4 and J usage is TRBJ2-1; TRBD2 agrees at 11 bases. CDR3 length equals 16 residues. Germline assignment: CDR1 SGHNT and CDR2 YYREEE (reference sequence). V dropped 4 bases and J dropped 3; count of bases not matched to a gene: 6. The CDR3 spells CASSPLGTSGYNEQFF. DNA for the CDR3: TGTGCCAGCAGCCCCCTCGGGACTAGCGGCTACAATGAGCAGTTCTTC.

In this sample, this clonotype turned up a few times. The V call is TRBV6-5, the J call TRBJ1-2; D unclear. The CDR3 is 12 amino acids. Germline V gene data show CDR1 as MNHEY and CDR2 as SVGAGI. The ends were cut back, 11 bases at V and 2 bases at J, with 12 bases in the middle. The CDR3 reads CACTPGNYGYTF. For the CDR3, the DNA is TGTGCCTGCACGCCAGGCAACTATGGCTACACCTTC.

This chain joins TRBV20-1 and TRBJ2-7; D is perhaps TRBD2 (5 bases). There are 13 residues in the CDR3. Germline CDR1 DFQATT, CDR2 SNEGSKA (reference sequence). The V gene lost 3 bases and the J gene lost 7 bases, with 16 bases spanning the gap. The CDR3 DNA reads TGCAGTGCTAGGAGGGAAGGTCCTGGGGAGCAGTACTTC. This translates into CSARREGPGEQYF.

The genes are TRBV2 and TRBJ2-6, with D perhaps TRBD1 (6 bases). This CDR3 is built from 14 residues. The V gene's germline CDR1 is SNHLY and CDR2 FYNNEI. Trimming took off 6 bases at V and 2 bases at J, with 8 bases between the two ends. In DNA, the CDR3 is TGTGCCAGCAGACAGGGCACTGGGGCCAACGTCCTGACTTTC. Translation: CASRQGTGANVLTF.

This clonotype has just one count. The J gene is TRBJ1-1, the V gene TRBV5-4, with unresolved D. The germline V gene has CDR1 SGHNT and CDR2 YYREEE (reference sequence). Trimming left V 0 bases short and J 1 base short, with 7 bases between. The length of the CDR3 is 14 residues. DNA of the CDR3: TGTGCCAGCAGCTTGGATATATCGAACACTGAAGCTTTCTTT. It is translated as CASSLDISNTEAFF.

CDR3 DNA sequence: TGTGCCAGCAGCCCATGGCGGTCTATGCATACGCAGTATTTT. Translation: CASSPWRSMHTQYF. J is TRBJ2-3 and V is TRBV13; D unclear. Trimming pared 5 bases from V and 7 bases from J, leaving 16 bases between. This CDR3 spans 14 amino acids. Per the germline V gene, CDR1 is PRHDT and CDR2 is FYEKMQ (reference sequence). The full variable domain, completed using reference TRBV13 and TRBJ2-3, is AAGVIQSPRHLIKEKRETATLKCYPIPRHDTVYWYQQGPGQDPQFLISFYEKMQSDKGSIPDRFSAQQFSDYHSELNMSSLELGDSALYFCASSPWRSMHTQYFGPGTRLTVL.

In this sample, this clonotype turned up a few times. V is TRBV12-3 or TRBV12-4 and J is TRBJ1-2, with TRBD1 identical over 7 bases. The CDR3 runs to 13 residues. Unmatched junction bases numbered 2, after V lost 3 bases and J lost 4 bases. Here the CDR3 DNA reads TGTGCCAGCAGTTTGGGACAGAGCTATGGCTACACCTTC. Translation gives CASSLGQSYGYTF.

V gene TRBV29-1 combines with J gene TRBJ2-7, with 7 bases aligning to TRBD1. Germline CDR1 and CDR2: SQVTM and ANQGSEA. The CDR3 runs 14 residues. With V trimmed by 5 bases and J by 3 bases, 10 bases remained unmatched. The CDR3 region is CSVIREGARYEQYF. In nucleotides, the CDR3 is TGCAGCGTTATCCGAGAGGGGGCACGCTACGAGCAGTACTTC.

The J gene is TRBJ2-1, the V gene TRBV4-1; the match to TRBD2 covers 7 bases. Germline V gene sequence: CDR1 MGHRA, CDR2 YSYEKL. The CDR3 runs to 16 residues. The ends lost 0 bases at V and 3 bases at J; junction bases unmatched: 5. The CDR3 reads CASSQDSQRDYNEQFF. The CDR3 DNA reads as TGCGCCAGCAGCCAAGATAGCCAGCGGGACTACAATGAGCAGTTCTTC.

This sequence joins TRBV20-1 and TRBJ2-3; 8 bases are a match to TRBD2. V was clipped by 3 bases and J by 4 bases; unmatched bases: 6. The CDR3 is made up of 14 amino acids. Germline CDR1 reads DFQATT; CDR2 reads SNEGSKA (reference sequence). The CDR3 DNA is TGCAGTGCTAGGACTGGACTAGCAGCAGATACGCAGTATTTT. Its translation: CSARTGLAADTQYF.